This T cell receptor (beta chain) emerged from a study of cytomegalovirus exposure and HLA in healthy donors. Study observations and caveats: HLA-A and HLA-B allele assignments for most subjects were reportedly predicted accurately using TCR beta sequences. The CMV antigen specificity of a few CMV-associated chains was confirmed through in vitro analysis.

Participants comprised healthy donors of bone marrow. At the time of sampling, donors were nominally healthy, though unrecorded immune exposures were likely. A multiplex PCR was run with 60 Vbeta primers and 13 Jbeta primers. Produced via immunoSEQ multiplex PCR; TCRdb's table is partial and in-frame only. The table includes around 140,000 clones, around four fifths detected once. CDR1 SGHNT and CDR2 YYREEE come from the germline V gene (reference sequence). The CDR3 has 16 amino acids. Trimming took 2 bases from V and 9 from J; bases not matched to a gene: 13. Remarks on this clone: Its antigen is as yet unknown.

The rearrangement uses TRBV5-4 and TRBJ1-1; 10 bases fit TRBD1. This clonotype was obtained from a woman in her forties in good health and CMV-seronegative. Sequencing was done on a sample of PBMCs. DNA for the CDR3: TGTGCCAGCAGCTTAGGACAGGGGGGGTTAAGGAAGAAAGCTTTCTTT. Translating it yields CASSLGQGGLRKKAFF.